This T cell receptor beta chain comes out of a study of human thymus T cells. General study points: Highly overlapping thymic repertoires among unrelated individuals were reported in related research. Use of V and J genes seemed skewed within the thymic and blood repertoires.

Thymus pieces cut out during corrective heart surgery were the tissue that was used. Healthy Finnish infants undergoing corrective surgery for congenital heart defects were used as donors. Germline V gene lookup returns CDR1 SGHRS and CDR2 YFSETQ. The length of the CDR3 is 17 residues. V gave up 1 base and J gave up 4 bases, with 20 bases separating them. Sequenced by immunoSEQ multiplex PCR; TCRdb stores in-frame clones only, minus some. The sample has under 95,000 clones; 85% to 95% are singletons. A remark on this clone: Its cognate antigen is unknown.

This chain connects TRBV5-1 to TRBJ1-2, with D maybe TRBD1 (5 bases). The source is a girl under two years old with a congenital heart defect but otherwise immunologically healthy. The sample was thymus tissue. The CDR3 sequence is CASSLLGRDDGSYGYTF. CDR3 nucleotides: TGCGCCAGCAGCTTGTTGGGCAGGGACGATGGAAGCTATGGCTACACCTTC.